This passage covers 9 T cell receptor beta chains from one sample sequenced in a study of cytomegalovirus exposure and HLA in healthy donors. PCR amplification relied on 60 Vbeta primers (plus 13 Jbeta primers). Method: immunoSEQ multiplex PCR; TCRdb's copy keeps in-frame clones and lacks some. The table has 60,000 to 75,000 clones, roughly 70% seen once. Sequencing was performed on PBMCs. These receptors all stem from a man between 45 and 60 years old in good health and CMV-seronegative.

The rearrangement links TRBV7-9 to TRBJ1-3; D gene unclear. The ends were cut back, 5 bases at V and 2 bases at J, with 13 bases in the middle. The CDR3 spans 15 residues. From germline, CDR1 is SEHNR and CDR2 FQNEAQ (reference sequence). CDR3 region: CASSLAIGAGNTIYF. The CDR3 nucleotides are TGTGCCAGCAGCCTGGCTATCGGGGCTGGAAACACCATATATTTT.

The rearrangement links TRBV11-2 to TRBJ2-7, with D tentatively TRBD2 (6 bases). Germline values: CDR1 SGHAT, CDR2 FQNNGV. The V end lost 8 bases, the J end lost 3 bases, and 14 bases lay between the germline ends. The CDR3 runs to 13 residues. CDR3: CASAGPEGYEQYF. DNA for the CDR3: TGTGCCAGCGCGGGACCAGAAGGCTACGAGCAGTACTTC. Based on the CDR3 plus reference TRBV11-2 and TRBJ2-7, the full variable domain is EAGVAQSPRYKIIEKRQSVAFWCNPISGHATLYWYQQILGQGPKLLIQFQNNGVVDDSQLPKDRFSAERLKGVDSTLKIQPAKLEDSAVYLCASAGPEGYEQYFGPGTRLTVT.

This clone was seen a handful of times. The chain combines TRBV9 with TRBJ1-2; D not certain. CDR3 size: 13 residues. V lost 4 bases and J lost 5, with 12 bases in between. CDR1 and CDR2 from the germline V gene are SGDLS and YYNGEE. Written as DNA, the CDR3 is TGTGCCAGCAGCTTCTTTATGGAGTATGGCTACACCTTC. It specifies CASSFFMEYGYTF.

The chain links TRBV25-1 to TRBJ1-6; 9 nucleotides align to TRBD1. Per germline, CDR1 MGHDK and CDR2 SYGVNS. This CDR3 spans 14 amino acids. V shed 8 bases and J 7 bases; nucleotides not matched to a gene: 6. CDR3 coding DNA: TGTGCCAGCGCCCTGGGACAGGGAAATTCACCCCTCCACTTT. Its protein is CASALGQGNSPLHF.

J is TRBJ1-2 and V is TRBV27, with unresolved D. Germline CDR1 and CDR2: MNHEY and SMNVEV (reference sequence). The CDR3 length is 15 residues. V was shortened by 4 bases and J by 5 bases, with 17 bases between the two germline ends. This CDR3 reads CASSSTTGILYGYTF. For the CDR3, the DNA is TGTGCCAGCAGTTCAACTACCGGGATACTTTATGGCTACACCTTC.

The V gene is TRBV19, the J gene TRBJ2-7; 10 bases align to TRBD1. The CDR3 covers 16 residues. Germline V lookup: CDR1 LNHDA, CDR2 SQIVND (reference sequence). V gave up 5 bases and J gave up 6 bases; unmatched junction bases: 13. The CDR3 DNA reads as TGTGCCAGTAGTCCCCCGGGACAGGGGAATGTAGGCGAGCAGTACTTC. Its translation is CASSPPGQGNVGEQYF.

This clone was seen a handful of times. The chain uses TRBV9 and TRBJ1-1; D remains unclear. The germline V and J ends were trimmed by 1 base and 4 bases, with 8 bases remaining between them. This CDR3 spans 13 amino acids. Germline loops: CDR1 SGDLS, CDR2 YYNGEE. The CDR3 DNA reads TGTGCCAGCAGCGTATCGTCCGGCACTGAAGCTTTCTTT. Translation: CASSVSSGTEAFF. Looking up the rest from reference TRBV9 and TRBJ1-1 gives the full variable domain: DSGVTQTPKHLITATGQRVTLRCSPRSGDLSVYWYQQSLDQGLQFLIQYYNGEERAKGNILERFSAQQFPDLHSELNLSSLELGDSALYFCASSVSSGTEAFFGQGTRLTVV.

This clone occurred once. The rearrangement links TRBV19 to TRBJ2-3; 9 positions agree with TRBD2. The CDR3 covers 15 residues. The V gene's germline CDR1 is LNHDA and CDR2 SQIVND (reference sequence). The ends lost 6 bases at V and 3 bases at J; junction bases unmatched: 7. The chain's CDR3 is CASRLPGLATDTQYF. The CDR3 nucleotides are TGTGCCAGTAGATTACCGGGACTAGCAACAGATACGCAGTATTTT.

J is TRBJ2-3 and V is TRBV5-6; 9 bases match TRBD2. V gave up 4 bases and J gave up 4 bases; unmatched junction bases: 19. The CDR3 extends over 19 amino acids. Germline CDR1 reads SGHDT; CDR2 reads YYEEEE. CDR3 DNA sequence: TGTGCCAGCAGCACCTCAGCGGGCACCGGGACTAGCTCTGCAGATACGCAGTATTTT. Translation: CASSTSAGTGTSSADTQYF. The variable domain in full, completed from reference TRBV5-6 and TRBJ2-3, reads DAGVTQSPTHLIKTRGQQVTLRCSPKSGHDTVSWYQQALGQGPQFIFQYYEEEERQRGNFPDRFSGHQFPNYSSELNVNALLLGDSALYLCASSTSAGTGTSSADTQYFGPGTRLTVL.